Shown below are 29 T cell receptor beta chains from a single sample sequenced in a study of blood T cell repertoires in COVID-19. Assay used: immunoSEQ multiplex PCR; TCRdb lists only in-frame clones, some missing. The repertoire holds approximately 220,000 clones, with 80% to 90% as singletons. The specimen sequenced was PBMCs or T cells enriched from blood (not recorded which). Every receptor here comes from a man aged 25-40 years who had recovered from COVID-19.

The chain joins TRBV5-4 to TRBJ2-5, with D unclear. Trimming left V 10 bases short and J 2 bases short, with 12 bases between. Germline V gene lookup returns CDR1 SGHNT and CDR2 YYREEE (reference sequence). This CDR3 region has 12 residues. CDR3 in amino acids: CACAVDQETQYF. The CDR3 nucleotides are TGTGCCTGTGCGGTAGATCAAGAGACCCAGTACTTC.

J is TRBJ2-7 and V is TRBV6-1, with a weak D call TRBD1 (5 bases). The V end lost 3 bases, the J end lost 5 bases, and 14 bases lay between the germline ends. Per germline, CDR1 MNHNS and CDR2 SASEGT. This CDR3 has 14 amino acids. The CDR3 DNA is TGTGCCAGCAGTGACAGACAGACTGGGGACGAGCAGTACTTC. Translating gives CASSDRQTGDEQYF.

The chain employs TRBV2 and TRBJ1-2; 7 nucleotides align to TRBD1. The germline gives CDR1 SNHLY, CDR2 FYNNEI. The trim removed 6 bases at V and 8 bases at J, leaving 12 bases unmatched. This CDR3 has 14 amino acids. The CDR3 DNA reads TGTGCCAGCAGCTTATCCGGGACAGCTAACGGCTACACCTTC. It translates to CASSLSGTANGYTF.

This clone was recorded a few times. This chain joins TRBV19 and TRBJ2-1, with TRBD2 matching over 8 bases. The junction had 17 bases not matched to a gene; V was cut back by 6 bases and J by 4 bases. CDR3 size: 18 residues. Per germline, CDR1 LNHDA and CDR2 SQIVND (reference sequence). In DNA, the CDR3 is TGTGCCAGTAGCCCGAGGGTTACCTTAGCGGGGCGTTACAATGAGCAGTTCTTC. It is translated as CASSPRVTLAGRYNEQFF.

The chain employs TRBV5-1 and TRBJ2-3; the match to TRBD2 covers 13 bases. Germline V gene data show CDR1 as SGHRS and CDR2 as YFSETQ. This CDR3 has 17 residues. Trimming cost V 7 bases and J 11 bases; bases outside gene matches: 19. CDR3 nucleotides: TGCGCCAGCGAGGAGCCGGGACTAGCGGGAAGGATACAGGGGCAGTATTTT. This codes for CASEEPGLAGRIQGQYF.

The chain carries TRBV5-4 and TRBJ1-1, with D tentatively TRBD1 (6 bases). The ends were cut back, 10 bases at V and 7 bases at J, with 20 bases in the middle. This CDR3 comprises 13 residues. CDR1 is SGHNT, CDR2 YYREEE, per germline (reference sequence). The CDR3 nucleotides read TGTGCCCACAGGGTGGCGGGGGACGATGAAGCTTTCTTT. As protein: CAHRVAGDDEAFF.

This chain joins TRBV5-1 and TRBJ2-7, with TRBD1 as a possible D gene (6 bases). V gave up 4 bases and J gave up 1 base, with 12 bases separating them. Germline V gene sequence: CDR1 SGHRS, CDR2 YFSETQ. The CDR3 consists of 14 residues. CDR3 sequence reads: CASSLMTGSYEQYF. In DNA, the CDR3 is TGCGCCAGCAGCCTTATGACAGGTTCCTACGAGCAGTACTTC.

The chain has TRBV4-1 and TRBJ2-2; 10 bases line up with TRBD1. The CDR3 totals 18 residues. Germline V gene data show CDR1 as MGHRA and CDR2 as YSYEKL. V trimming: 0 bases; J trimming: 3 bases; junction bases outside the gene matches: 7. DNA of the CDR3: TGCGCCAGCAGCCAAGAGAGAGGACAGGGGGTGTACACCGGGGAGCTGTTTTTT. Translating it yields CASSQERGQGVYTGELFF.

The V call is TRBV28, the J call TRBJ2-2, with unresolved D. The CDR3 is 15 amino acids. V lost 0 bases, J lost 6 bases, and 11 bases lay in between. Germline V lookup: CDR1 MDHEN, CDR2 SYDVKM. The CDR3 DNA reads TGTGCCAGCAGTTTATGGGTACAGTGGGCCGGGGAGCTGTTTTTT. Translation: CASSLWVQWAGELFF.

This clone has just one count. V usage is TRBV7-8 and J usage is TRBJ1-1; TRBD1 matches at 7 bases. The CDR3 runs to 14 residues. CDR1 and CDR2 (germline): SGHVS, FQNEAQ. V lost 7 bases to trimming and J lost 1 base; unmatched junction nucleotides: 6. CDR3 protein: CASTAGGRNTEAFF. Written as DNA, the CDR3 is TGTGCCAGCACCGCAGGGGGGCGGAACACTGAAGCTTTCTTT.

The genes are TRBV6-5 and TRBJ2-5; 8 positions match TRBD1. The V gene's germline CDR1 is MNHEY and CDR2 SVGAGI. Losses at the gene ends were 6 bases for V and 4 bases for J; bases not matched to a gene: 4. The CDR3 has 13 residues. The CDR3 loop is CASRQGAPETQYF. DNA of the CDR3: TGTGCCAGCAGGCAGGGGGCCCCAGAGACCCAGTACTTC.

V usage is TRBV28 and J usage is TRBJ2-7; 10 nucleotides agree with TRBD2. Germline CDR1 MDHEN, CDR2 SYDVKM. V was pared by 7 bases and J by 7 bases, with 16 bases of the junction left unmatched. The CDR3 has 16 residues. CDR3 nucleotides: TGTGCCAGCACCGACCGGGCGCTAGCGGGAGTTGGGGAGCAGTACTTC. The encoded protein is CASTDRALAGVGEQYF.

J is TRBJ1-4 and V is TRBV6-5; TRBD1 is a possible D gene (6 bases). The CDR3 runs 15 residues. CDR1 and CDR2 (germline): MNHEY, SVGAGI. V lost 6 bases and J lost 0, with 11 bases in between. CDR3 amino acids: CASSHRDTTNEKLFF. The CDR3 nucleotides are TGTGCCAGCAGCCACCGGGACACAACTAATGAAAAACTGTTTTTT.

This clone has just one count. The V and J genes are TRBV7-2 and TRBJ2-7; no clear D gene. There are 15 residues in the CDR3. Germline CDR1 SGHTA, CDR2 FQGNSA. Trimming took off 2 bases at V and 0 bases at J, with 11 bases between the two ends. The CDR3 coding sequence is TGTGCCAGCAGCTTACTGGTGTCGAGCTCCTACGAGCAGTACTTC. It specifies CASSLLVSSSYEQYF.

This rearrangement joins TRBV29-1 to TRBJ2-1, with a weak D call TRBD2 (5 bases). Germline V gives CDR1 SQVTM, CDR2 ANQGSEA. The CDR3 runs 13 residues. The V end was cut by 4 bases, the J end by 4 bases, with 11 bases between. CDR3 in amino acids: CSVAAGLYNEQFF. The CDR3 DNA reads TGCAGCGTTGCGGCGGGTCTATACAATGAGCAGTTCTTC.

The chain is built from TRBV2 and TRBJ2-7; 12 bases match TRBD2. The CDR3 spans 14 residues. Looked up from germline, CDR1 is SNHLY and CDR2 is FYNNEI. The V and J ends lost 7 bases and 3 bases, in that order; junction bases with no gene match: 4. The CDR3 region is CASNELAGGYEQYF. For the CDR3, the DNA is TGTGCCAGCAACGAACTAGCGGGGGGCTACGAGCAGTACTTC.

The chain joins TRBV19 to TRBJ1-1; maybe TRBD1 (6 bases). Germline values: CDR1 LNHDA, CDR2 SQIVND (reference sequence). The V and J ends lost 5 bases and 0 bases respectively, with 13 bases between them. The CDR3 is 15 amino acids. CDR3 amino acids: CASSPHGGMNTEAFF. The DNA of the CDR3 is TGTGCCAGTAGTCCCCATGGGGGCATGAACACTGAAGCTTTCTTT.

The chain is built from TRBV7-9 and TRBJ1-1, with TRBD1 identical over 7 bases. The germline gives CDR1 SEHNR, CDR2 FQNEAQ (reference sequence). The CDR3 runs 16 residues. V shed 0 bases, J shed 1 base, and the junction held 5 bases outside the gene matches. Written as DNA, the CDR3 is TGTGCCAGCAGCTTAGCGGCAGGGGGTTGGAACACTGAAGCTTTCTTT. Amino acid sequence: CASSLAAGGWNTEAFF.

V gene TRBV28 combines with J gene TRBJ2-5, with D maybe TRBD1 (6 bases). Germline CDR1 is MDHEN and CDR2 is SYDVKM. V was shortened by 2 bases and J by 1 base, with 8 bases between the two germline ends. There are 14 residues in the CDR3. The CDR3 region is CASSLMDSQETQYF. CDR3 DNA sequence: TGTGCCAGCAGTTTAATGGACAGCCAAGAGACCCAGTACTTC.

This clone was picked up one time. The chain couples TRBV7-9 to TRBJ2-2; D gene unclear. The V and J ends lost 1 base and 4 bases respectively, with 7 bases between them. The germline V gene has CDR1 SEHNR and CDR2 FQNEAQ (reference sequence). The CDR3 consists of 14 residues. The CDR3 DNA reads as TGTGCCAGCAGCTTAGAGACTCTCACCGGGGAGCTGTTTTTT. It is translated as CASSLETLTGELFF.

The DNA for the CDR3 is TGTGCCACCAGTACGACAGGGGGCTTCTCTGGGGCCAACGTCCTGACTTTC. Protein product: CATSTTGGFSGANVLTF. J is TRBJ2-6 and V is TRBV24-1; 10 nucleotides align to TRBD1. V was pared by 6 bases and J by 0 bases, with 4 bases of the junction left unmatched. The CDR3 runs to 17 residues. The V gene's germline CDR1 is KGHDR and CDR2 SFDVKD.

V usage is TRBV11-3 and J usage is TRBJ2-2, with D unresolved. V lost 1 base to trimming and J lost 6 bases, with 6 bases between them. The CDR3 loop spans 13 amino acids. Germline CDR1 is SGHNT and CDR2 is YENEEA. This CDR3 is CASSLVQSGELFF. As DNA, the CDR3 is TGTGCCAGCAGCTTAGTTCAATCCGGGGAGCTGTTTTTT.

The J gene is TRBJ1-4, the V gene TRBV19; D might be TRBD1 (6 bases). Germline V gene data show CDR1 as LNHDA and CDR2 as SQIVND (reference sequence). The CDR3 covers 15 residues. The V end lost 4 bases, the J end lost 2 bases, and 11 bases lay between the germline ends. The CDR3 nucleotides are TGTGCCAGTAGTACAGGAGACAGGACTAATGAAAAACTGTTTTTT. Amino acids: CASSTGDRTNEKLFF.

This clone was counted between two and nine times. The rearrangement links TRBV6-5 to TRBJ1-2; tentatively, D is TRBD1 (5 bases). V was pared by 2 bases and J by 5 bases, with 9 bases between. CDR3 length: 13 residues. The germline CDR1 and CDR2 sequences are MNHEY and SVGAGI. The CDR3 region is CASSYDQGYGYTF. DNA of the CDR3: TGTGCCAGCAGTTACGATCAGGGATATGGCTACACCTTC.

The V call is TRBV20-1, the J call TRBJ1-1, with D perhaps matching TRBD1 (6 bases). The germline V gene has CDR1 DFQATT and CDR2 SNEGSKA (reference sequence). This CDR3 has 15 amino acids. Trimming took 4 bases from V and 5 from J, leaving 20 bases between them. CDR3 sequence (DNA): TGCAGTGCTACTGAGAGACAGGCCTTTGATACTGAAGCTTTCTTT. Protein: CSATERQAFDTEAFF.

J is TRBJ2-7 and V is TRBV12-3 or TRBV12-4, with TRBD1 matching over 7 bases. With 9 bases clipped from V and 3 bases from J, the junction kept 5 bases outside the gene matches. The CDR3 consists of 12 residues. CDR3 DNA sequence: TGTGCCAGTTCGGGACAGAGCTACGAGCAGTACTTC. It yields the protein CASSGQSYEQYF.

CDR3 coding DNA: TGTGCCAGCAGCTTGTCGACAGCGACCAAAAACATTCAGTACTTC. It is translated as CASSLSTATKNIQYF. The chain joins TRBV5-8 to TRBJ2-4; D may be TRBD1 (5 bases). V lost 1 base and J 2 bases, leaving 10 bases between the germline ends. The CDR3 contains 15 residues. CDR1 and CDR2 (germline): SGHTS, YDEGEE.

In DNA, the CDR3 is TGTGCAAGGTTACGGGAGGGAAGCCACAATGAGCAGTTCTTC. Protein: CARLREGSHNEQFF. The chain uses TRBV12-2 and TRBJ2-1; the table gives TRBD2 as D, unverified against the DNA. TRBV12-2 is reported as a pseudogene. The CDR3 has 14 amino acids.

The genes are TRBV13 and TRBJ1-2, with a weak D call TRBD1 (5 bases). Trimming removed 0 bases at V and 3 bases at J, with 11 bases between. Germline V gives CDR1 PRHDT, CDR2 FYEKMQ (reference sequence). This CDR3 has 15 amino acids. The CDR3 nucleotides are TGTGCCAGCAGCTTAGGGTCGGACACCTACTATGGCTACACCTTC. Protein product: CASSLGSDTYYGYTF.